This T cell receptor beta chain was sequenced during a study of blood T cell repertoires in COVID-19 (dated by TCRdb to between 2020 and 2021). For context, the study as a whole: The collaborator samples originated in the United States, Italy and Spain and spanned the acute and convalescent phases of COVID-19. The prospective study material was composed of cDNA or gDNA derived from T cells, B-cell-depleted T cells, or PBMCs. The dataset comprised deeply sampled blood TCRbeta repertoires from subjects exposed to, actively infected with, or recovered from COVID-19. The repertoires were released in a freely available public database intended as a resource for research on the immune response to SARS-CoV-2. Samples came from the ongoing ImmuneRACE study (first 160 participants) plus 1,254 subjects from 6 global collaborators. The sample metadata nearly always contained a de-identified subject ID, COVID-19 status, age in years and sex. Where available, HLA class I and class II types were obtained from metadata supplied by the sample provider rather than from assay-based typing.

As to this clone: Its antigen has not been determined. Base qualities are not recorded, but no much larger clone differs from it by a single base.

The CDR3 measures 15 amino acids from cysteine to phenylalanine. Left in the record is the CDR3 DNA by itself, 45 bases read in frame from the first base. Here V drops 3 bases and J drops 1 base, and the junction holds 1 base not matched to any gene. As encoded in the germline V gene (reference sequence), CDR1 is SEHNR while CDR2 is FQNEAQ. Points the paper makes about the study in general: How much clinical and demographic metadata was included differed by source and by participant, and the metadata was provided uncurated.

One collaborating source in Seattle enrolled patients during active infection and followed them longitudinally through the course of disease. Whole blood was collected in K2EDTA tubes by collaborating institutions according to the institutions' own protocols. For TCRbeta analysis, collaborator samples were shipped as frozen whole blood, as isolated PBMCs, or as DNA extracted from either sample type. The immunoSEQ Assay, a bias-controlled multiplex PCR, was used to amplify TCRbeta CDR3 regions from genomic DNA. Per the source publication's procedure: Nucleated cell counts per sample were estimated from amplification of reference gene primers within the assay. To quantify the absolute abundance of each unique TCRbeta CDR3 rearrangement, sequence reads were collapsed and filtered. Productive Simpson clonality was computed per sample as the square root of Simpson's diversity index over productive rearrangements. Drawn from immuneACCESS, this table holds only the in-frame rearrangements with V and J called that TCRdb kept. Clones are partly lost; checked studies trace under half to an unresolved V gene and leave the rest unexplained. That table supplies the V and J calls and clone size; D and trimming were determined from the DNA. This sample lists some 150,000 clones; 75% to 85% were detected once. The top ten clones comprise around 10% of the sample.

The sequence derives from a woman aged 55-70 years with COVID-19, enrolled during active disease. Sequencing was carried out using peripheral blood. Recombination linked TRBV7-9 to TRBJ1-5; TRBD1 fits 9 bases in the junction. The CDR3 protein is CASSLGQGSNQPQHF. The nucleotide sequence reads TGTGCCAGCAGCTTGGGACAGGGAAGCAATCAGCCCCAGCATTTT.